This T cell receptor (beta chain) was sequenced during a study of early T cells in non-severe SARS-CoV-2 infection. One entry per CDR3 protein results from TCRdb running MiXCR on the 5' RACE reads. The sample comprises 75,000 or so distinct CDR3 sequences, more than 13% of which are singletons, and approximately 9.9% rests with the top ten. Germline CDR1 MDHEN, CDR2 SYDVKM. V lost 2 bases and J 14 bases, leaving 12 bases between the germline ends. The CDR3 length is 11 residues. The table lists this clonotype with a few counts. The rearrangement uses TRBV28 and TRBJ1-2; D is unclear. What was sequenced was whole blood. The TCR originated in an adult who was a healthcare worker with PCR-confirmed SARS-CoV-2 infection or an uninfected control (not recorded which). CDR3 residues: CASSLRFRLTF. The DNA of the CDR3 is TGTGCCAGCAGTTTACGATTCCGTCTAACCTTC.